The 32 T cell receptor beta chains below all came from one sample that was sequenced in a study of CD8 T cells in Susac syndrome. RNA in amounts of about 0.45 to 1 ug was reverse transcribed with random hexamers. MiXCR, run by TCRdb on the immunoSEQ multiplex PCR reads, gives a single entry per CDR3 protein. The sample lists 200,000 to 250,000 distinct CDR3 sequences; approximately 90% were seen once. Sequences were obtained from CD8+ T cells from PBMCs. The origin of the receptors is a human donor with multiple sclerosis.

The J gene is TRBJ2-7, the V gene TRBV4-1; no clear D gene. With 3 bases removed from V and 6 bases from J, the gap between germline ends came to 12 bases. Germline loops: CDR1 MGHRA, CDR2 YSYEKL. There are 13 residues in the CDR3. In nucleotides, the CDR3 is TGCGCCAGCAGCCACGGTGGGTACTCCGAGCAGTACTTC. It encodes CASSHGGYSEQYF.

V and J are TRBV9 and TRBJ2-7, with a tentative D call TRBD1 (5 bases). This CDR3 comprises 16 residues. V dropped 4 bases and J dropped 2 bases, with 19 bases sitting between them. Germline V gene sequence: CDR1 SGDLS, CDR2 YYNGEE. CDR3 protein: CASSPGLSGGAYEQYF. The CDR3 DNA reads TGTGCCAGCAGCCCAGGGCTTTCCGGTGGGGCCTACGAGCAGTACTTC.

This sequence joins TRBV30 and TRBJ2-3; 10 nucleotides match TRBD1. Germline V gene data show CDR1 as GTSNPN and CDR2 as SVGIG (reference sequence). The trim removed 0 bases at V and 5 bases at J, leaving 2 bases unmatched. The length of the CDR3 is 14 residues. The CDR3 spells CAWSVGTGEDTQYF. The CDR3 DNA reads as TGTGCCTGGAGTGTAGGGACAGGGGAAGATACGCAGTATTTT.

The chain employs TRBV29-1 and TRBJ1-4; D is undetermined. From germline, CDR1 is SQVTM and CDR2 ANQGSEA. The CDR3 covers 12 residues. Trimming removed 4 bases from V and 5 bases from J, with 8 bases in between. The CDR3 reads CSVGHGNEKLFF. In nucleotides, the CDR3 is TGCAGCGTTGGCCATGGAAATGAAAAACTGTTTTTT. Drawing the rest from reference TRBV29-1 and TRBJ1-4, the complete variable domain is SAVISQKPSRDICQRGTSLTIQCQVDSQVTMMFWYRQQPGQSLTLIATANQGSEATYESGFVIDKFPISRPNLTFSTLTVSNMSPEDSSIYLCSVGHGNEKLFFGSGTQLSVL.

The J gene is TRBJ2-2, the V gene TRBV19; no firm D call. The V gene lost 2 bases and the J gene lost 4 bases, with 8 bases spanning the gap. The CDR3 extends over 14 amino acids. CDR1 and CDR2 (germline): LNHDA, SQIVND (reference sequence). CDR3 loop: CASSIRLITGELFF. In DNA form, the CDR3 reads TGTGCCAGTAGTATAAGGCTGATCACCGGGGAGCTGTTTTTT.

This chain uses TRBV7-9 with TRBJ2-5, with TRBD1 matching 8 bases. The germline V gene encodes CDR1 SEHNR and CDR2 FQNEAQ (reference sequence). The ends lost 6 bases at V and 3 bases at J; junction bases unmatched: 3. This CDR3 is 13 amino acids long. CDR3 coding DNA: TGTGCCAGCAGTTCGACAGGGGAAGAGACCCAGTACTTC. Encoded protein: CASSSTGEETQYF.

The chain combines TRBV7-9 with TRBJ2-6; 7 bases map to TRBD1. The germline V gene encodes CDR1 SEHNR and CDR2 FQNEAQ (reference sequence). The CDR3 has 16 residues. The V and J ends lost 4 bases and 0 bases, in that order; junction bases with no gene match: 3. In nucleotides, the CDR3 is TGTGCCAGCAGCTACGACAGGGTCTCTGGGGCCAACGTCCTGACTTTC. Translation gives CASSYDRVSGANVLTF.

This sequence joins TRBV19 and TRBJ1-5; a weak D match, TRBD1 (6 bases). The CDR3 totals 12 residues. Deletions cut 11 bases from V and 5 bases from J, with 13 bases between. The germline V gene has CDR1 LNHDA and CDR2 SQIVND (reference sequence). CDR3 bases: TGTGCCGCCCGGGACACCGATCAGCCCCAGCATTTT. Translated: CAARDTDQPQHF.

The chain recombines TRBV29-1 with TRBJ2-3; D might be TRBD2 (6 bases). The CDR3 runs to 14 residues. In germline, CDR1 is SQVTM, CDR2 ANQGSEA. V lost 7 bases and J lost 0, with 14 bases in between. CDR3 in DNA: TGCAGCGGTTATCGGGACTTTAGCACAGATACGCAGTATTTT. This encodes CSGYRDFSTDTQYF.

The chain recombines TRBV5-1 with TRBJ1-1, with 8 bases aligning to TRBD1. V was clipped by 2 bases and J by 4 bases; unmatched bases: 16. Per the germline V gene, CDR1 is SGHRS and CDR2 is YFSETQ. The CDR3 extends over 18 amino acids. CDR3 residues: CASSFDQGAKSMGTEAFF. The CDR3 DNA follows: TGCGCCAGCAGCTTTGACCAGGGGGCAAAGAGTATGGGCACTGAAGCTTTCTTT.

The CDR3 spells CAWSLVSNEQFF. The CDR3 nucleotides read TGTGCCTGGAGTTTAGTTTCCAATGAGCAGTTCTTC. The chain recombines TRBV30 with TRBJ2-1, with D hard to call. Per germline, CDR1 GTSNPN and CDR2 SVGIG (reference sequence). This CDR3 comprises 12 residues. The germline V and J ends were trimmed by 2 bases and 6 bases, with 8 bases remaining between them.

This clonotype was observed a single time. The CDR3 nucleotides read TGTGCCAGCAGCTTAGGGACAGGGGTGTTCGACGAGCAGTACTTC. It translates to CASSLGTGVFDEQYF. The V gene is TRBV7-9, the J gene TRBJ2-7; 9 bases are a match to TRBD1. V gave up 1 base and J gave up 5 bases; unmatched junction bases: 6. There are 15 residues in the CDR3. Germline loops: CDR1 SEHNR, CDR2 FQNEAQ (reference sequence).

The rearrangement uses TRBV9 and TRBJ2-3; the D gene is possibly TRBD2 (5 bases). Trimming removed 3 bases at V and 2 bases at J, with 10 bases between. The V gene's germline CDR1 is SGDLS and CDR2 YYNGEE. CDR3 size: 14 residues. The CDR3 reads CASSAGLVTDTQYF. The CDR3 DNA reads as TGTGCCAGCAGCGCCGGACTTGTCACAGATACGCAGTATTTT.

CDR3 region: CASSYADRGGYEQYF. DNA for the CDR3: TGTGCCAGCAGTTACGCGGACAGGGGGGGTTACGAGCAGTACTTC. This sequence joins TRBV6-5 and TRBJ2-7, with TRBD1 matching over 10 bases. Germline trimming cut 2 bases from V and 4 bases from J; bases unmatched to any gene: 5. This CDR3 is built from 15 residues. Germline CDR1 reads MNHEY; CDR2 reads SVGAGI.

This chain uses TRBV6-5 with TRBJ1-2; D possibly corresponds to TRBD1 (6 bases). V lost 2 bases and J lost 2, with 12 bases in between. The CDR3 sequence is 15 residues long. Germline values: CDR1 MNHEY, CDR2 SVGAGI. The CDR3 DNA reads TGTGCCAGCAGTTACCTCACAGGGATAAACTATGGCTACACCTTC. Protein: CASSYLTGINYGYTF.

The CDR3 loop is CASSIEPLETQYF. CDR3 nucleotides: TGTGCCAGCAGCATTGAGCCCCTAGAGACCCAGTACTTC. The chain recombines TRBV7-9 with TRBJ2-5; D is undetermined. V lost 5 bases and J lost 4, with 11 bases in between. The CDR3 is 13 residues long. Germline assignment: CDR1 SEHNR and CDR2 FQNEAQ (reference sequence).

This rearrangement joins TRBV7-9 to TRBJ2-7; possible D gene TRBD1, 7 bases. The CDR3 has 15 amino acids. Deletions cut 2 bases from V and 4 bases from J, with 15 bases between. Germline lookup yields CDR1 SEHNR and CDR2 FQNEAQ (reference sequence). CDR3 amino acids: CASSLHLQGRYEQYF. CDR3 in DNA: TGTGCCAGCAGCTTACACTTACAGGGGAGGTACGAGCAGTACTTC.

A single count supports this clonotype. This chain uses TRBV7-9 with TRBJ2-3; tentatively, D is TRBD1 or TRBD2 (5 bases each). The CDR3 loop spans 15 amino acids. V was trimmed by 5 bases and J by 2 bases, leaving 14 bases between them. Per the germline V gene, CDR1 is SEHNR and CDR2 is FQNEAQ (reference sequence). The CDR3 bases are TGTGCCAGCAGCCAGGGACCGACGAACACAGATACGCAGTATTTT. Translating gives CASSQGPTNTDTQYF.

The J gene is TRBJ2-2, the V gene TRBV12-3 or TRBV12-4; D gene ambiguous. CDR3 size: 14 residues. V was pared by 5 bases and J by 6 bases, with 13 bases between. CDR3 nucleotides: TGTGCCAGCAGTCCAAGCCGGTTTGCCGGGGAGCTGTTTTTT. Encoded protein: CASSPSRFAGELFF.

This chain joins TRBV15 and TRBJ2-7, with D tentatively TRBD2 (6 bases). Between the trimmed V and J ends, which lost 4 bases and 3 bases, there was a span of 16 bases. The length of the CDR3 is 15 residues. Germline CDR1 reads LNHNV; CDR2 reads YYDKDF (reference sequence). CDR3 region: CATSTPDGRDYEQYF. The DNA of the CDR3 is TGTGCCACCAGCACCCCCGACGGGAGAGACTACGAGCAGTACTTC. The full variable domain, in which reference TRBV15 and TRBJ2-7 provide the parts outside the CDR3, is DAMVIQNPRYQVTQFGKPVTLSCSQTLNHNVMYWYQQKSSQAPKLLFHYYDKDFNNEADTPDNFQSRRPNTSFCFLDIRSPGLGDTAMYLCATSTPDGRDYEQYFGPGTRLTVT.

V and J are TRBV20-1 and TRBJ2-7; D is unclear. Germline V gene sequence: CDR1 DFQATT, CDR2 SNEGSKA (reference sequence). This CDR3 comprises 10 residues. Trimming left V 3 bases short and J 5 bases short, with 5 bases between. In DNA, the CDR3 is TGCAGTGCTAGTGGGGACGAGCAGTACTTC. Amino acid sequence: CSASGDEQYF.

The CDR3 protein is CASSLGDREKLFF. The CDR3 DNA reads TGTGCCAGCAGCTTAGGGGACAGAGAAAAACTGTTTTTT. This chain uses TRBV13 with TRBJ1-4, with D possibly being TRBD1 (6 bases). V lost 0 bases to trimming and J lost 8 bases, with 7 bases between them. This CDR3 contains 13 residues. Per germline, CDR1 PRHDT and CDR2 FYEKMQ (reference sequence).

In this sample, this clonotype turned up once. The rearrangement joins TRBV6-5 to TRBJ1-2, with D perhaps matching TRBD1 (5 bases). The V end lost 8 bases, the J end lost 5 bases, and 18 bases lay between the germline ends. The germline V gene encodes CDR1 MNHEY and CDR2 SVGAGI. The CDR3 runs 14 residues. This chain's CDR3 is CASGNGGAGYGYTF. Here the CDR3 DNA reads TGTGCCAGCGGTAATGGCGGTGCAGGGTATGGCTACACCTTC.

The chain recombines TRBV19 with TRBJ2-1; maybe TRBD2 (6 bases). Germline V gene lookup returns CDR1 LNHDA and CDR2 SQIVND (reference sequence). V was clipped by 9 bases and J by 7 bases, with 22 bases between them. This CDR3 contains 15 residues. For the CDR3, the DNA is TGTGCCAGCAAATCTAGCGAGCTTGTGGGTAATGAGCAGTTCTTC. Protein sequence: CASKSSELVGNEQFF.

The chain combines TRBV10-2 with TRBJ2-5, with 12 positions matching TRBD2. The germline V gene has CDR1 WSHSY and CDR2 SAAADI. Unmatched junction bases numbered 2, after V lost 4 bases and J lost 5 bases. CDR3 length: 14 amino acids. In DNA, the CDR3 is TGCGCCAGCAGTGGGACTAGCGGGACTGAGACCCAGTACTTC. It codes for CASSGTSGTETQYF.

The CDR3 DNA reads TGTGCCAGCAGCCAAGACAGGGGGCATGCTGCATCTGGGGCCAACGTCCTGACTTTC. Translated: CASSQDRGHAASGANVLTF. This chain joins TRBV4-2 and TRBJ2-6; 8 nucleotides match TRBD1. The CDR3 runs to 19 residues. With V trimmed by 0 bases and J by 1 base, 8 bases remained unmatched. Looked up from germline, CDR1 is LGHNA and CDR2 is YNFKEQ.

This clonotype was observed once. The chain joins TRBV24-1 to TRBJ1-1; D ambiguous. CDR1 and CDR2 from the germline V gene are KGHDR and SFDVKD. V was pared by 2 bases and J by 1 base, with 10 bases between. The CDR3 is made up of 15 amino acids. This CDR3 is CATSDSGDENTEAFF. As DNA, the CDR3 is TGTGCCACCAGTGATTCAGGCGACGAGAACACTGAAGCTTTCTTT.

The chain recombines TRBV4-2 with TRBJ2-1; D uncertain. This CDR3 contains 14 residues. V lost 1 base to trimming and J lost 2 bases, with 6 bases between them. The germline CDR1 and CDR2 sequences are LGHNA and YNFKEQ. CDR3 DNA sequence: TGTGCCAGCAGCCAAGCTTCGGCCTACAATGAGCAGTTCTTC. Amino acid sequence: CASSQASAYNEQFF.

Only one count was recorded for this clonotype. The rearrangement joins TRBV2 to TRBJ2-7; TRBD1 matches at 9 bases. This CDR3 has 14 amino acids. Germline assignment: CDR1 SNHLY and CDR2 FYNNEI. Trimming took 8 bases from V and 5 from J; bases not matched to a gene: 10. As DNA, the CDR3 is TGTGCCAGCCTCTCGGGACAGGGATTCCACGAGCAGTACTTC. Translation: CASLSGQGFHEQYF.

This clonotype was seen once. The CDR3 ends on some other residue instead of the conserved phenylalanine or tryptophan, so this is likely a read error. CDR3 DNA: TGCGCCAGCAGCCCAGCAAGAGGGCGCTACAATGAGCAGTTCGTC. Protein sequence: CASSPARGRYNEQFV. The rearrangement links TRBV4-3 to TRBJ2-1; D is perhaps TRBD2 (5 bases). V lost 4 bases and J lost 3, with 13 bases in between. CDR1 and CDR2 from the germline V gene are LGHNA and YSLEER. The CDR3 spans 15 residues.

The rearrangement links TRBV15 to TRBJ2-5, with no clear D. The V and J ends lost 6 bases and 5 bases respectively, with 19 bases between them. CDR3 size: 15 residues. The germline CDR1 and CDR2 sequences are LNHNV and YYDKDF (reference sequence). The CDR3: CATRDSVRSGETQYF. The CDR3 coding sequence is TGTGCCACCAGGGATTCCGTTCGGTCTGGCGAGACCCAGTACTTC.

The rearrangement uses TRBV25-1 and TRBJ1-3, with 7 bases lining up with TRBD1. J gave up 14 bases and V 8 bases, and 9 bases lay outside the gene matches. The CDR3 totals 11 residues. Germline loops: CDR1 MGHDK, CDR2 SYGVNS. CDR3 DNA: TGTGCCAGCGGAGGGCAGGGGGAATTATATTTT. This gives the protein CASGGQGELYF.